These 7 T cell receptor beta chains originate from one sample sequenced in a study of shared clonotypes between healthy human individuals. Measured with immunoSEQ multiplex PCR; TCRdb has only the in-frame clones, and not every one. Among about a million clones listed, roughly 80% were seen once. Sequenced sample: memory CD4+ T cells from PBMCs. Described subset: CD45RA-negative fraction. Every receptor here comes from a man aged 18 to 29 in good health. Some clones in this sample may be carry-over from other donors' samples.

The genes are TRBV15 and TRBJ2-5, with TRBD2 matching over 8 bases. The junction had 4 bases not matched to a gene; V was cut back by 5 bases and J by 5 bases. Per the germline V gene, CDR1 is LNHNV and CDR2 is YYDKDF (reference sequence). The CDR3 sequence is 13 residues long. CDR3 coding DNA: TGTGCCACCAGCCGAGCGGGAGTGGAGACCCAGTACTTC. Translated: CATSRAGVETQYF. The entire variable domain, with the rest obtained from reference TRBV15 and TRBJ2-5, is as follows: DAMVIQNPRYQVTQFGKPVTLSCSQTLNHNVMYWYQQKSSQAPKLLFHYYDKDFNNEADTPDNFQSRRPNTSFCFLDIRSPGLGDTAMYLCATSRAGVETQYFGPGTRLLVL.

This sequence joins TRBV2 and TRBJ2-5; D uncertain. This CDR3 contains 10 residues. Between the trimmed V and J ends, which lost 7 bases and 2 bases, there was a span of 2 bases. In germline, CDR1 is SNHLY, CDR2 FYNNEI. Written as DNA, the CDR3 is TGTGCCAGCAAGCAAGAGACCCAGTACTTC. This encodes CASKQETQYF.

Comment on this clone: Given a much more abundant clone one base away, this may be a read error. The identical CDR3 is also encoded by other nucleotide sequences in the sample. This chain joins TRBV7-3 and TRBJ2-3, with TRBD2 as a possible D gene (6 bases). V lost 5 bases and J 1 base, leaving 7 bases between the germline ends. This CDR3 spans 13 amino acids. Germline assignment: CDR1 SGHTA and CDR2 FQGTGA. CDR3 loop: CASSPGGTDTQYF. The DNA for the CDR3 is TGTGCCAGCAGCCCGGGGGGCACAGATACGCAGTATTTT.

The gene calls are TRBV11-2 and TRBJ2-3, with 8 bases matching TRBD2. The CDR3 length is 17 residues. V lost 1 base and J lost 0; bases outside the gene matches: 6. Germline V gene lookup returns CDR1 SGHAT and CDR2 FQNNGV. CDR3 DNA: TGTGCCAGCAGCTTAGGGGCGGGGGGCCTTAGCACAGATACGCAGTATTTT. Translating gives CASSLGAGGLSTDTQYF.

This chain uses TRBV5-1 with TRBJ1-5; 7 bases line up with TRBD1. The CDR3 loop spans 15 amino acids. Looked up from germline, CDR1 is SGHRS and CDR2 is YFSETQ. Trimming took 4 bases from V and 1 from J; bases not matched to a gene: 5. The CDR3 DNA sequence: TGCGCCAGCAGCCCACAGGGGTTCAGCAATCAGCCCCAGCATTTT. The encoded protein is CASSPQGFSNQPQHF.

This chain connects TRBV28 to TRBJ1-2, with TRBD1 matching 7 bases. CDR1 is MDHEN, CDR2 SYDVKM, per germline. Trimming at V came to 6 bases and at J to 4 bases, leaving 14 bases not matched to a gene. The CDR3 runs to 16 residues. CDR3 in amino acids: CASSLLQGPGVYGYTF. CDR3 in DNA: TGTGCCAGCAGCTTACTACAGGGGCCCGGAGTCTATGGCTACACCTTC.

The sample holds a few counts of this clone. The V and J genes are TRBV28 and TRBJ1-5, with D unresolved. Looked up from germline, CDR1 is MDHEN and CDR2 is SYDVKM. This CDR3 has 13 residues. V was pared by 5 bases and J by 5 bases, with 10 bases between. The CDR3 DNA is TGTGCCAGCAGTCAAAACAGCCATCAGCCCCAGCATTTT. This sequence encodes CASSQNSHQPQHF.